This T cell receptor (beta chain) was sequenced during a study of blood T cell repertoires in COVID-19. Per the germline V gene, CDR1 is MGHRA and CDR2 is YSYEKL. V lost 0 bases, J lost 2 bases, and 19 bases lay in between. This CDR3 comprises 18 residues. Libraries were prepared by immunoSEQ multiplex PCR; TCRdb keeps only in-frame clonotypes and omits some of them. This table holds a few hundred thousand clones, roughly nine tenths found once. The sequencing sample was made of peripheral blood. This sequence originates from a woman aged 30 to 39 with COVID-19, enrolled during active disease. The rearrangement joins TRBV4-1 to TRBJ1-2; weak D call: TRBD1 (5 bases). The DNA of the CDR3 is TGCGCCAGCAGCCAAGACGCCCTTGGCTCCCGGACAAACTATGGCTACACCTTC. It specifies CASSQDALGSRTNYGYTF.